Sequencing of this T cell receptor beta chain was carried out in a study of cytomegalovirus exposure and HLA in healthy donors. Looked up from germline, CDR1 is MNHEY and CDR2 is SVGAGI. This CDR3 has 14 amino acids. V was shortened by 5 bases and J by 10 bases, with 18 bases between the two germline ends. The PCR was carried out with 60 Vbeta primers and 13 Jbeta primers. TCRdb keeps only in-frame clones here, not all; method: immunoSEQ multiplex PCR. The profile shows approximately 160,000 clones, around 77% of them singletons. V gene TRBV6-5 combines with J gene TRBJ2-1; a possible D gene is TRBD2 (6 bases). Input material: PBMCs. This receptor was identified in a woman aged 25 to 45 in good health and CMV-seronegative. CDR3 coding DNA: TGTGCCAGCAGTAAGTTGGGAGGTTCGTACGAGCAGTTCTTC. This translates into CASSKLGGSYEQFF.